Listed here is a single T cell receptor beta chain. These data come from a study of OX40 agonist ivuxolimab in advanced cancers. Method: immunoSEQ multiplex PCR; TCRdb's copy keeps in-frame clones and lacks some. The sample includes some 60,000 clones, about 82% of them seen just once. The germline CDR1 and CDR2 sequences are SGHRS and YFSETQ. This CDR3 contains 14 residues. Trimming removed 4 bases at V and 4 bases at J, with 14 bases between. This material consisted of CD4+ or CD8+ T cells sorted from blood, taken in a trial of the OX40 agonist ivuxolimab. The TCR originated in an adult with an advanced solid tumor such as melanoma, head and neck, liver or kidney cancer. The chain employs TRBV5-1 and TRBJ1-1, with no clear D. For the CDR3, the DNA is TGCGCCAGCAGCGTGACCCCTGTTGGCACTGAAGCTTTCTTT. It specifies CASSVTPVGTEAFF. Supplemented by reference TRBV5-1 and TRBJ1-1, the full variable domain reads KAGVTQTPRYLIKTRGQQVTLSCSPISGHRSVSWYQQTPGQGLQFLFEYFSETQRNKGNFPGRFSGRQFSNSRSEMNVSTLELGDSALYLCASSVTPVGTEAFFGQGTRLTVV.